This T cell receptor (beta chain) originates from a study of siplizumab effects on memory and regulatory T cells. The V gene's germline CDR1 is SGHTA and CDR2 FQGTGA. CDR3 length: 15 residues. Trimming pared 3 bases from V and 1 base from J, leaving 10 bases between. Clones were sequenced by immunoSEQ multiplex PCR, and TCRdb holds only the in-frame ones, with some missing. The table records about 91,000 clones, around 97% of them present only once. Study conclusions and caveats: Under siplizumab, an average around 69% of mappable alloreactive CD4+ clones were Treg-derived, compared with 26.9% in controls.

As regards this clone: The target antigen is unknown.

This receptor was obtained from a human donor in good health. The sequenced sample was naive CD4+ T cells sorted from blood. The gene calls are TRBV7-3 and TRBJ2-1; D is ambiguous. The CDR3 DNA sequence: TGTGCCAGCAGCTTTGGAGTGGGGTCCTACAATGAGCAGTTCTTC. This codes for CASSFGVGSYNEQFF.